This T cell receptor (beta chain) is from a study of T cells in Graves' hyperthyroidism and ophthalmopathy. Turning to the study itself: At the time of initial diagnosis and before any treatment, peripheral blood was collected.

Researchers amplified the TCR beta CDR3 regions from RNA transcripts. With the HTBI primer set, the TCR CDR3 went through a first round of RT-PCR. TCRdb re-called the multiplex PCR reads through MiXCR, storing one row per CDR3 protein. The top ten hold under 55% of the sample, which has a few hundred thousand distinct CDR3 sequences, 20% to 25% seen once. The CDR3 spans 17 residues. Trimming cost V 1 base and J 7 bases, with 20 bases left between them. Per the germline V gene, CDR1 is MGHRA and CDR2 is YSYEKL. Ophthalmopathy patients showed a Clinical Activity Score of at least 3, NOSPECS grade of at least 4 and duration under 3 months. It was 8 to 10 ml of fresh peripheral blood that supplied the PBMCs. This clonotype has more than one count but fewer than ten.

The TCR originated in a woman between 70 and 85 years old with Graves' ophthalmopathy. The rearrangement uses TRBV4-1 and TRBJ1-5; maybe TRBD1 (6 bases). Sequencing input: blood. CDR3 sequence: CASSQVGRGAVVQPQHF. The DNA for the CDR3 is TGCGCCAGCAGCCAAGTGGGGCGGGGGGCGGTGGTACAGCCCCAGCATTTT.